Below, 9 T cell receptor beta chains from the same sample are listed, as sequenced in a study of cytomegalovirus exposure and HLA in healthy donors (dated 2017 in TCRdb). Library construction relied on the immunoSEQ multiplex PCR assay. A mixture of 60 forward primers for TCR Vbeta segments and 13 reverse primers for TCR Jbeta segments was used in the multiplex PCR. TCRdb stores this immuneACCESS table with in-frame sequences only. Part of the clones is absent; in the studies checked, under half of the shortfall reflects unresolved V genes, and no reason is known for the rest. The sample records some 130,000 clones, almost 80% of which are singletons. The leading ten clones occupy over 1.2% of the sample. Sequenced sample: PBMCs. The receptors come from a female donor in good health and CMV-seronegative.

The chain combines TRBV5-1 with TRBJ2-3, with a tentative D call TRBD2 (5 bases). This CDR3 comprises 15 residues. Between the trimmed V and J ends, which lost 0 bases and 8 bases, there was a span of 16 bases. Germline CDR1 is SGHRS and CDR2 is YFSETQ. In DNA, the CDR3 is TGCGCCAGCAGCTTGGCGGACTCCCGAGGCGGTACGCAGTATTTT. Protein product: CASSLADSRGGTQYF.

The chain links TRBV7-2 to TRBJ2-5, with a possible D match to TRBD2 (6 bases). This CDR3 contains 15 residues. The germline gives CDR1 SGHTA, CDR2 FQGNSA. The V end was cut by 0 bases, the J end by 5 bases, with 13 bases between. CDR3 amino acids: CASSLARRGGETQYF. CDR3 DNA sequence: TGTGCCAGCAGCTTAGCGAGGCGGGGCGGGGAGACCCAGTACTTC.

The chain recombines TRBV28 with TRBJ1-5; possibly TRBD1 for D (6 bases). V shed 4 bases and J shed 6 bases, with 22 bases lying between them. Germline CDR1 and CDR2: MDHEN and SYDVKM. This CDR3 contains 17 residues. This CDR3 is CASSSLPQGLGAQPQHF. The CDR3, as DNA: TGTGCCAGCAGTTCGCTTCCCCAAGGATTGGGGGCTCAGCCCCAGCATTTT.

The chain recombines TRBV11-2 with TRBJ2-6; TRBD2 agrees at 7 bases. The CDR3 totals 19 residues. V shed 2 bases and J 4 bases; nucleotides not matched to a gene: 14. Germline V lookup: CDR1 SGHAT, CDR2 FQNNGV. The CDR3 sequence: CASSLNLGGDLGGANVLTF. In nucleotides, the CDR3 is TGTGCCAGCAGCTTAAACCTGGGGGGGGATCTAGGAGGGGCCAACGTCCTGACTTTC.

In its sample, this clone was seen a few times. The chain recombines TRBV10-3 with TRBJ2-1, with 14 bases lining up with TRBD2. V dropped 4 bases and J dropped 0; count of bases not matched to a gene: 8. The germline V gene has CDR1 ENHRY and CDR2 SYGVKD. The CDR3 contains 19 residues. The CDR3 DNA reads as TGTGCCATCAGTGGGGGGGGACTAGCGGGGGCAAGCTCCTACAATGAGCAGTTCTTC. It encodes CAISGGGLAGASSYNEQFF.

Concerning this clone itself: This sample includes further DNA sequences coding for the same CDR3. The chain joins TRBV27 to TRBJ1-5, with 8 bases that match TRBD1. The CDR3 loop spans 15 amino acids. V dropped 2 bases and J dropped 7; count of bases not matched to a gene: 7. Germline CDR1 MNHEY, CDR2 SMNVEV (reference sequence). CDR3 in amino acids: CASSLVGTGRQPQHF. CDR3 DNA: TGTGCCAGCAGTTTAGTCGGGACAGGCAGACAGCCCCAGCATTTT.

The CDR3 coding sequence is TGCGCCAGCAGCTTGGAAACTAGCGGGGGGGGCTACGAGCAGTACTTC. It is translated as CASSLETSGGGYEQYF. J is TRBJ2-7 and V is TRBV5-1; 13 bases map to TRBD2. Germline V gene sequence: CDR1 SGHRS, CDR2 YFSETQ. The CDR3 runs to 16 residues. The J segment lost 3 bases and the V segment lost 0 bases, leaving 3 bases of the junction unmatched.

V is TRBV4-1 and J is TRBJ2-2, with 9 bases fitting TRBD2. Trimming took 0 bases from V and 6 from J; bases not matched to a gene: 8. The CDR3 contains 17 residues. Germline values: CDR1 MGHRA, CDR2 YSYEKL. The DNA of the CDR3 is TGCGCCAGCAGCCAAGATCCCAGCGGGAGGCACGCCGGGGAGCTGTTTTTT. This encodes CASSQDPSGRHAGELFF.

This chain links TRBV27 with TRBJ2-1; D gene unclear. Trimming cost V 6 bases and J 8 bases, with 14 bases left between them. The CDR3 loop spans 13 amino acids. In germline, CDR1 is MNHEY, CDR2 SMNVEV (reference sequence). The chain's CDR3 is CASSTRRGYEQFF. In DNA, the CDR3 is TGTGCCAGCAGCACTCGGCGAGGTTATGAGCAGTTCTTC.